These T cell receptor beta chains were read from a single sample in a study of T cell responses to AZD1222 COVID-19 vaccine. The assay was immunoSEQ multiplex PCR, and TCRdb's table has in-frame clones only and misses some. In the table there are 140,000 to 150,000 clones, about 92% of which are singletons. The specimen was peripheral blood, collected on day 0 of AZD1222 vaccination. These receptors were taken from an adult in good health. Each CDR3 is given with its conserved first and last residue. D genes are given only for firm matches. Size is omitted from some rows. Given values are once, few, many or a class for expanded clones.

CDR3 protein: CSVWVSGGTEAFF; CDR3 DNA: TGCAGCGTTTGGGTCAGCGGGGGCACTGAAGCTTTCTTT; V gene: TRBV29-1; D gene: -; J gene: TRBJ1-1; clone size: -
CDR3 protein: CASSLDGQGVYGYTF; CDR3 DNA: TGTGCCAGCAGCTTAGACGGACAGGGGGTCTATGGCTACACCTTC; V gene: TRBV7-2; D gene: TRBD1; J gene: TRBJ1-2; clone size: -
CDR3 protein: CASSLRSRNGNTIYF; CDR3 DNA: TGTGCCAGCAGCTTAAGGAGTAGAAATGGAAACACCATATATTTT; V gene: TRBV11-3; D gene: -; J gene: TRBJ1-3; clone size: -
CDR3 protein: CASSWGDRDDQPQHF; CDR3 DNA: TGCGCCAGCAGCTGGGGGGATAGGGACGATCAGCCCCAGCATTTT; V gene: TRBV5-1; D gene: -; J gene: TRBJ1-5; clone size: -
CDR3 protein: CASSTRDRGVNEQFF; CDR3 DNA: TGTGCCAGCAGCACACGGGACCGGGGAGTCAATGAGCAGTTCTTC; V gene: TRBV7-2; D gene: -; J gene: TRBJ2-1; clone size: -
CDR3 protein: CASSLWRTEAFF; CDR3 DNA: TGTGCCAGCAGCTTGTGGCGAACTGAAGCTTTCTTT; V gene: TRBV5-6; D gene: -; J gene: TRBJ1-1; clone size: -
CDR3 protein: CASSLGDRVHGYTF; CDR3 DNA: TGTGCCAGCAGCTTGGGGGATCGGGTTCATGGCTACACCTTC; V gene: TRBV5-4; D gene: -; J gene: TRBJ1-2; clone size: -
CDR3 protein: CASSLAAPYYGYTF; CDR3 DNA: TGTGCCAGCAGTCTGGCGGCTCCCTACTATGGCTACACCTTC; V gene: TRBV28; D gene: -; J gene: TRBJ1-2; clone size: once
CDR3 protein: CASSLGRSSGNTIYF; CDR3 DNA: TGCGCCAGCAGCTTGGGCAGGAGCTCTGGAAACACCATATATTTT; V gene: TRBV5-1; D gene: -; J gene: TRBJ1-3; clone size: -
CDR3 protein: CASSSRKGEVNTEAFF; CDR3 DNA: TGTGCCAGCAGCTCCCGGAAGGGGGAGGTGAACACTGAAGCTTTCTTT; V gene: TRBV9; D gene: -; J gene: TRBJ1-1; clone size: -
CDR3 protein: CASSLSVSNQPQHF; CDR3 DNA: TGTGCCAGCAGCTTGTCCGTTAGCAATCAGCCCCAGCATTTT; V gene: TRBV11-3; D gene: -; J gene: TRBJ1-5; clone size: few
CDR3 protein: CASTHGGYGTEAFF; CDR3 DNA: TGTGCCAGTACCCACGGGGGGTATGGAACTGAAGCTTTCTTT; V gene: TRBV19; D gene: -; J gene: TRBJ1-1; clone size: -
CDR3 protein: CAWEFLQVRGAFF; CDR3 DNA: TGTGCCTGGGAATTCCTACAGGTTCGGGGAGCTTTCTTT; V gene: TRBV30; D gene: -; J gene: TRBJ1-1; clone size: -
CDR3 protein: CASSLERQTNYGYTF; CDR3 DNA: TGTGCCAGCAGCTTAGAGAGACAGACTAACTATGGCTACACCTTC; V gene: TRBV7-2; D gene: -; J gene: TRBJ1-2; clone size: -
CDR3 protein: CASSVSNHLIQRNTDTQYF; CDR3 DNA: TGTGCCAGCAGCGTAAGTAACCACCTGATCCAGCGAAACACAGATACGCAGTATTTT; V gene: TRBV9; D gene: -; J gene: TRBJ2-3; clone size: -
CDR3 protein: CAISDYLRETQYF; CDR3 DNA: TGTGCCATCAGTGACTATCTGAGAGAGACCCAGTACTTC; V gene: TRBV10-3; D gene: -; J gene: TRBJ2-5; clone size: once
CDR3 protein: CASTGTMNTEAFF; CDR3 DNA: TGTGCCAGCACCGGGACAATGAACACTGAAGCTTTCTTT; V gene: TRBV28; D gene: -; J gene: TRBJ1-1; clone size: -
CDR3 protein: CASSQEGLTGRPNIQYF; CDR3 DNA: TGCGCCAGCAGCCAAGAAGGGCTGACAGGGAGGCCTAACATTCAGTACTTC; V gene: TRBV4-1; D gene: -; J gene: TRBJ2-4; clone size: -
CDR3 protein: CATSEGDQPQHF; CDR3 DNA: TGTGCCACCAGCGAAGGGGATCAGCCCCAGCATTTT; V gene: TRBV24-1; D gene: -; J gene: TRBJ1-5; clone size: -
CDR3 protein: CASSVGNRQETQYF; CDR3 DNA: TGTGCCAGCAGCGTAGGGAATCGTCAAGAGACCCAGTACTTC; V gene: TRBV9; D gene: -; J gene: TRBJ2-5; clone size: -
CDR3 protein: CASGNRDFNEKLFF; CDR3 DNA: TGTGCCAGTGGGAACCGGGACTTTAATGAAAAACTGTTTTTT; V gene: TRBV19; D gene: -; J gene: TRBJ1-4; clone size: -
CDR3 protein: CASSQDVGGGWSNQPQHF; CDR3 DNA: TGCGCCAGCAGCCAGGATGTGGGGGGCGGGTGGAGCAATCAGCCCCAGCATTTT; V gene: TRBV4-1; D gene: -; J gene: TRBJ1-5; clone size: -
CDR3 protein: CSVATGGKADTQYF; CDR3 DNA: TGCAGCGTCGCGACAGGGGGCAAGGCAGATACGCAGTATTTT; V gene: TRBV29-1; D gene: TRBD1; J gene: TRBJ2-3; clone size: -
CDR3 protein: CASSSGNSPLHF; CDR3 DNA: TGTGCCAGTAGCTCCGGTAATTCACCCCTCCACTTT; V gene: TRBV19; D gene: -; J gene: TRBJ1-6; clone size: once
CDR3 protein: CASSPGGTSYEQYF; CDR3 DNA: TGTGCCAGCAGCCCGGGGGGGACCAGTTACGAGCAGTACTTC; V gene: TRBV28; D gene: TRBD2; J gene: TRBJ2-7; clone size: -
CDR3 protein: CASTQDSGAPAYEQYF; CDR3 DNA: TGTGCCAGCACCCAAGACTCGGGGGCTCCAGCCTACGAGCAGTACTTC; V gene: TRBV2; D gene: -; J gene: TRBJ2-7; clone size: -
CDR3 protein: CASSEAPGQGDQPQHF; CDR3 DNA: TGTGCCAGCAGTGAAGCCCCGGGACAGGGCGATCAGCCCCAGCATTTT; V gene: TRBV6-1; D gene: TRBD1; J gene: TRBJ1-5; clone size: once
CDR3 protein: CASSDNGQPKNIQYF; CDR3 DNA: TGTGCCAGCAGCGATAATGGGCAGCCGAAAAACATTCAGTACTTC; V gene: TRBV7-2; D gene: -; J gene: TRBJ2-4; clone size: -
CDR3 protein: CASRTHSGGKNNEQFF; CDR3 DNA: TGTGCCAGCAGAACTCATAGCGGGGGGAAGAACAATGAGCAGTTCTTC; V gene: TRBV27; D gene: TRBD2; J gene: TRBJ2-1; clone size: -
CDR3 protein: CASSFGGGGNSPLHF; CDR3 DNA: TGTGCCAGCAGCTTCGGGGGAGGTGGTAATTCACCCCTCCACTTT; V gene: TRBV5-8; D gene: -; J gene: TRBJ1-6; clone size: -
CDR3 protein: CASSEWTGRITEAFF; CDR3 DNA: TGTGCCAGCAGTGAGTGGACAGGGAGAATCACTGAAGCTTTCTTT; V gene: TRBV6-1; D gene: TRBD1; J gene: TRBJ1-1; clone size: -
CDR3 protein: CAWSVLSRSSYNSPLHF; CDR3 DNA: TGTGCCTGGAGTGTATTGTCCAGGAGCTCCTATAATTCACCCCTCCACTTT; V gene: TRBV30; D gene: -; J gene: TRBJ1-6; clone size: -
CDR3 protein: CAWSEQGRRNQPQHF; CDR3 DNA: TGTGCCTGGAGCGAGCAGGGTAGAAGGAATCAGCCCCAGCATTTT; V gene: TRBV30; D gene: -; J gene: TRBJ1-5; clone size: -
CDR3 protein: CASGLGKGGSNQPQHF; CDR3 DNA: TGTGCTAGTGGTTTGGGGAAGGGTGGGAGCAATCAGCCCCAGCATTTT; V gene: TRBV12-5; D gene: -; J gene: TRBJ1-5; clone size: -
CDR3 protein: CASSIRWAYNEQFF; CDR3 DNA: TGTGCCAGTAGTATACGATGGGCTTACAATGAGCAGTTCTTC; V gene: TRBV19; D gene: -; J gene: TRBJ2-1; clone size: -
CDR3 protein: CASNEAGGRGEQYF; CDR3 DNA: TGTGCCAGTAATGAGGCCGGGGGCCGGGGCGAGCAGTACTTC; V gene: TRBV19; D gene: -; J gene: TRBJ2-7; clone size: -
CDR3 protein: CATRRQENTEAFF; CDR3 DNA: TGTGCCACCAGGCGACAGGAGAACACTGAAGCTTTCTTT; V gene: TRBV6-1; D gene: -; J gene: TRBJ1-1; clone size: -
CDR3 protein: CASSQRDTQYF; CDR3 DNA: TGCGCCAGCAGCCAGCGAGATACGCAGTATTTT; V gene: TRBV4-3; D gene: -; J gene: TRBJ2-3; clone size: -
CDR3 protein: CASSLLTGGRETQYF; CDR3 DNA: TGTGCCAGCAGTTTACTTACAGGGGGTCGAGAGACCCAGTACTTC; V gene: TRBV2; D gene: TRBD1; J gene: TRBJ2-5; clone size: -
CDR3 protein: CASSPAGGAGNEQFF; CDR3 DNA: TGTGCCAGCAGCCCGGCAGGGGGGGCGGGGAATGAGCAGTTCTTC; V gene: TRBV7-3; D gene: -; J gene: TRBJ2-1; clone size: once
CDR3 protein: CASSFPERNTEAFF; CDR3 DNA: TGCGCCAGCAGCTTCCCTGAGCGAAACACTGAAGCTTTCTTT; V gene: TRBV5-1; D gene: -; J gene: TRBJ1-1; clone size: -
CDR3 protein: CASSLSGQGYGYTF; CDR3 DNA: TGTGCCAGCAGTTTGTCGGGACAGGGTTATGGCTACACCTTC; V gene: TRBV27; D gene: TRBD1; J gene: TRBJ1-2; clone size: -
CDR3 protein: CASSRVPLNEKLFF; CDR3 DNA: TGTGCCAGCAGCAGGGTGCCGCTCAATGAAAAACTGTTTTTT; V gene: TRBV16; D gene: -; J gene: TRBJ1-4; clone size: -
CDR3 protein: CASSQVAGYSDGYTF; CDR3 DNA: TGTGCCAGCAGCCAAGTGGCCGGGTACTCCGATGGCTACACCTTC; V gene: TRBV3-1/TRBV3-2; D gene: -; J gene: TRBJ1-2; clone size: once
CDR3 protein: CASSERVGTEAFF; CDR3 DNA: TGTGCCAGCAGTGAAAGGGTTGGCACTGAAGCTTTCTTT; V gene: TRBV25-1; D gene: -; J gene: TRBJ1-1; clone size: -
CDR3 protein: CASSYPADGEYGYTF; CDR3 DNA: TGTGCCAGCAGTTACCCGGCTGACGGGGAATATGGCTACACCTTC; V gene: TRBV6-2/TRBV6-3; D gene: -; J gene: TRBJ1-2; clone size: -
CDR3 protein: CASRKGTLYGYTF; CDR3 DNA: TGTGCCAGCAGAAAGGGGACACTCTATGGCTACACCTTC; V gene: TRBV6-6; D gene: -; J gene: TRBJ1-2; clone size: -
CDR3 protein: CASSHGPDDYNEQFF; CDR3 DNA: TGTGCCAGCAGTCACGGCCCAGACGACTACAATGAGCAGTTCTTC; V gene: TRBV7-2; D gene: -; J gene: TRBJ2-1; clone size: -
CDR3 protein: CASSSRQGGTDTQYF; CDR3 DNA: TGTGCCAGTAGTAGCCGACAGGGGGGCACAGATACGCAGTATTTT; V gene: TRBV19; D gene: TRBD1; J gene: TRBJ2-3; clone size: -
CDR3 protein: CASSVDHGSYEQYF; CDR3 DNA: TGTGCCAGCAGCGTAGATCACGGTTCCTACGAGCAGTACTTC; V gene: TRBV9; D gene: -; J gene: TRBJ2-7; clone size: -
CDR3 protein: CASSDSTSGGGSTDTQYF; CDR3 DNA: TGTGCCAGCAGTGACTCCACGTCTGGCGGGGGGAGCACAGATACGCAGTATTTT; V gene: TRBV6-4; D gene: TRBD2; J gene: TRBJ2-3; clone size: -
CDR3 protein: CASSTGGGSSYNEQFF; CDR3 DNA: TGTGCCAGCAGCACAGGGGGTGGGTCCTCCTACAATGAGCAGTTCTTC; V gene: TRBV5-4; D gene: TRBD1; J gene: TRBJ2-1; clone size: -
CDR3 protein: CAWSVQGNQPQHF; CDR3 DNA: TGTGCCTGGAGTGTACAAGGCAATCAGCCCCAGCATTTT; V gene: TRBV30; D gene: -; J gene: TRBJ1-5; clone size: -
CDR3 protein: CASSLMGNQPQHF; CDR3 DNA: TGTGCCAGCAGCTTAATGGGTAATCAGCCCCAGCATTTT; V gene: TRBV7-9; D gene: -; J gene: TRBJ1-5; clone size: -
CDR3 protein: CATGDSRIYGYTF; CDR3 DNA: TGTGCCACCGGGGACAGTCGGATCTATGGCTACACCTTC; V gene: TRBV10-3; D gene: TRBD1; J gene: TRBJ1-2; clone size: -